This TCR beta chain derives from a study of molecular identifiers for immune sequencing clone quantification. Findings and limits, study-wide: Jurkat TCR RNA that was spiked in from one cell was reportedly detectable among one million naive cells.

Many counts were recorded for this clonotype. What it recognizes is unknown. CDR1 is SGHDT and CDR2 is YYEEEE in the germline V gene. The CDR3 has 15 amino acids. The J segment lost 2 bases and the V segment lost 4 bases, leaving 5 bases of the junction unmatched. MiXCR, run by TCRdb on the PCR reads, gives a single entry per CDR3 protein. The repertoire has 37,000 or so distinct CDR3 sequences, about 24% of them found once; the top ten carry just under 1%. V usage is TRBV5-6 and J usage is TRBJ2-3; 9 bases line up with TRBD2. Sample: naive CD8+ T cells from blood, with Jurkat cell RNA spiked in. Subset given: FACS-sorted CD8+CD4-CCR7+CD45RA+ naive T cells. This TCR came from a human donor in good health. Some libraries in this study had Jurkat cell RNA spiked in. The CDR3 loop reads CASSEIAGATDTQYF. CDR3 DNA sequence: TGTGCCAGCAGCGAAATAGCGGGGGCCACAGATACGCAGTATTTT.